This paragraph reports one T cell receptor (beta chain). As yet, its antigen is unknown. The sample comes from a study of T cell responses to AZD1222 COVID-19 vaccine. Study-wide results and limits: Dominant at 160-218 and 743-854, vaccine-associated CD4 TCRs also spanned spike. Clonal diversity was possibly underestimated, and white British individuals and females predominated among donors. Only after the peak T cell response were repertoires sampled. The study reported that nearly half of spike-specific TCRs target unmutated variant regions.

The protocol was immunoSEQ multiplex PCR, while the TCRdb copy is restricted to in-frame clones and leaves out a portion. This sample has roughly 110,000 clones, with around nine tenths found just once. The sequencing here drew on peripheral blood, taken on day 0 of AZD1222 vaccination. The receptor comes from an adult in good health.

The CDR3 sequence is CASSLGFQGNIQYF. CDR3 sequence (DNA): TGTGCCAGCAGCTTAGGATTTCAGGGAAACATTCAGTACTTC. V is TRBV11-2 and J is TRBJ2-4; possibly TRBD1 for D (5 bases). The V gene's germline CDR1 is SGHAT and CDR2 FQNNGV. The CDR3 covers 14 residues. V shed 1 base and J shed 6 bases, with 10 bases lying between them.